This entry features one T cell receptor beta chain sequence. No cognate antigen has been identified for it. A much larger clonotype is one base distant, so this may be a read error. This sample is part of a study of T cells in Graves' hyperthyroidism and ophthalmopathy (dated by TCRdb to between 2018 and 2021). The study in broad terms: Peripheral blood samples were taken at initial diagnosis, before any treatment was given. In six Graves' hyperthyroidism patients, the study also compared T-cell repertoires from thyroid tissue with T-cell repertoires from blood. Following sampling, methimazole starting at 30 mg daily was given to hyperthyroidism patients, and high-dose intravenous methylprednisolone was given to ophthalmopathy patients. The paper describes TCR Vbeta CDR3 sequencing of fewer than 150 peripheral blood samples, made up of around 41 ophthalmopathy patients, 70 to 80 hyperthyroidism patients and around 17 progressor patients. For training and testing, the 80 to 100 patients in the discovery cohort were randomly divided in a 7:3 ratio. Whether ophthalmopathy could be predicted prospectively was tested in an independent validation cohort made up of approximately 19 hyperthyroidism patients plus 17 patients who later progressed to ophthalmopathy. To identify distinguishing TCR V-J signatures, a discovery cohort of about a hundred patients was used, comprising 43 with Graves' ophthalmopathy and 57 with stable Graves' hyperthyroidism.

CDR1 SGHVS and CDR2 FQNEAQ were looked up in the germline V gene. V is cut by 2 bases and J by 3 bases, and the space between the germline ends is 22 bases. CDR3 length: 18 amino acids, cysteine to phenylalanine. Here the CDR3 DNA is all that survives: 54 bases in frame from base 1. TCR beta CDR3 regions were amplified from RNA transcripts. A first-round RT-PCR of the TCR CDR3 used the HTBI primer set with the Qiagen OneStep RT-PCR kit. Libraries were constructed in a second round of multiplex PCR, after which size selection and purification were performed. Sequencing of the libraries was done on an Illumina HiSeq2000 using paired-end 100 bp reads. Regarding the original processing steps: SOAPnuke was used to process the raw data, removing reads that contained adapters or uncalled bases, had a mean Phred below 15, or lacked an exact match to the constant primer or identifier. COPE v1.2.5 was used to merge high-quality paired reads, and clonotypes were defined as unique nucleotide sequences. Clonotypes were aligned to IMGT TRBV, TRBD and TRBJ reference segments using MiTCR v1.1. The analysis was restricted to V-J combinations with a frequency above 0.0001, which together covered 99.2% of the repertoires. The TCS score was defined as F50 (clonal expansion) divided by E x V (chaos), with BLOSUM62-based TCRdist calculated between CDR3 peptides within each V-J. Welch's t-statistics and random forest reduced some 510 V-J features to roughly 13, which were used in a naive Bayes classifier (R e1071). Using fastp at Q25 and MiXCR, TCRdb reprocessed the public reads and kept productive beta chains. Each entry is one CDR3 protein sequence, shown with its most common DNA and genes. These V and J calls originate from TCRdb's pipeline instead of the authors' own analysis. Here the sample has 350,000 to 400,000 distinct CDR3 sequences; approximately 14% occur a single time. Roughly 9.6% of the sample is in the top ten clones.

Study-level results and caveats: Most expanded thyroid clonotypes (frequency above 0.001) were also detected in blood, suggesting blood repertoires may reflect thyroid immune responses. A model built on a 13 V-J signature distinguished ophthalmopathy from stable hyperthyroidism, reaching 85% to 90% sensitivity and about 81% specificity in cross-validation and 80%/75% in testing. Sample size was not statistically predetermined, and blinding of investigators to group allocation was not performed. In validation, progression to ophthalmopathy was predicted by the model with 70.59% sensitivity and under 85% specificity, a median of approximately 7.1 months before onset.

A patient counted as having stable Graves' hyperthyroidism if no progression to ophthalmopathy occurred over 18 months of follow-up. Hyperthyroidism patients were aged 18 to 65 years and newly diagnosed, with disease duration of less than 2 months. The study excluded patients with uncontrolled infections, other autoimmune diseases, pregnancy or lactation. Diagnoses were based on clinical symptoms, serum thyroxine and TRAb, thyroid ultrasound and orbital computed tomography. PBMCs were separated from under 12 ml of fresh peripheral blood using Ficoll-Paque density gradient centrifugation. Total RNA was extracted using Trizol reagent, and RNA quality was assessed on an Agilent 2100 Bioanalyzer.

Here the chain combines TRBV7-8 and TRBJ2-5; TRBD1 is perhaps the D gene, given 7 matching bases. Sequenced material: blood. This receptor was taken from a woman aged 55-69 years with Graves' hyperthyroidism. CDR3 reads: CASSLRRDRRGLKETQYF. The nucleotide sequence reads as follows: TGTGCCAGCAGCTTAAGGAGGGACAGACGGGGGCTGAAAGAGACCCAGTACTTC.